These 24 T cell receptor beta chains originate from one sample sequenced in a study of T cell responses to AZD1222 COVID-19 vaccine. Clones were sequenced by immunoSEQ multiplex PCR, and TCRdb holds only the in-frame ones, with some missing. Seen here are about 140,000 clones, roughly 90% observed once, and the top ten hold about 5.9%. Here the sequenced sample was peripheral blood, taken on day 0 of AZD1222 vaccination. The receptors come from an adult in good health.

The chain links TRBV18 to TRBJ2-1; D is undetermined. The CDR3 extends over 15 amino acids. Trimming left V 3 bases short and J 1 base short, with 10 bases between. CDR1 is KGHSH and CDR2 is LQKENI in the germline V gene. The CDR3 DNA is TGTGCCAGCTCACCTAGTGACGTATCCTACAATGAGCAGTTCTTC. It yields the protein CASSPSDVSYNEQFF. The whole variable domain, filled in from reference TRBV18 and TRBJ2-1, reads NAGVMQNPRHLVRRRGQEARLRCSPMKGHSHVYWYRQLPEEGLKFMVYLQKENIIDESGMPKERFSAEFPKEGPSILRIQQVVRGDSAAYFCASSPSDVSYNEQFFGPGTRLTVL.

The V and J genes are TRBV3-1 (or the pseudogene TRBV3-2) and TRBJ1-2; TRBD1 aligns across 10 bases. CDR3 length: 20 amino acids. V shed 1 base and J 8 bases; nucleotides not matched to a gene: 22. Germline CDR1 is LGHDT and CDR2 is YNNKEL (reference sequence). In DNA form, the CDR3 reads TGTGCCAGCAGCCAAGGACAGGGGGCGCTTTTTGGCTGGGACCGGTGGGGCTACACCTTC. The encoded protein is CASSQGQGALFGWDRWGYTF.

J is TRBJ2-1 and V is TRBV28; possible D gene TRBD1, 6 bases. The CDR3 is 12 residues long. CDR1 is MDHEN and CDR2 is SYDVKM in the germline V gene. Trimming removed 5 bases from V and 15 bases from J, with 17 bases in between. The CDR3 sequence: CASSPYTGPGFF. The DNA of the CDR3 is TGTGCCAGCAGTCCGTATACAGGGCCGGGGTTCTTC.

The chain carries TRBV27 and TRBJ1-6; TRBD1 matches 8 bases. This CDR3 region has 17 residues. CDR1 and CDR2 from the germline V gene are MNHEY and SMNVEV (reference sequence). The junction had 7 bases not matched to a gene; V was cut back by 3 bases and J by 3 bases. The CDR3 DNA sequence: TGTGCCAGCAGTTTTATGGGGACAGGAATCTATAATTCACCCCTCCACTTT. The encoded protein is CASSFMGTGIYNSPLHF.

The table lists this clone with a count of one. CDR3 DNA: TGTGCCACCAGTGATTACAGGGTCGACAAGGAGGGCTACACCTTC. Translating gives CATSDYRVDKEGYTF. The gene calls are TRBV24-1 and TRBJ1-2; D is perhaps TRBD1 (6 bases). Trimming took 2 bases from V and 8 from J, leaving 17 bases between them. The CDR3 consists of 15 residues. Germline V gene sequence: CDR1 KGHDR, CDR2 SFDVKD.

Note on this clone: The same CDR3 can be traced to other DNA sequences in this sample. The chain has TRBV25-1 and TRBJ2-7; D uncertain. The CDR3 loop spans 11 amino acids. Looked up from germline, CDR1 is MGHDK and CDR2 is SYGVNS. Trimming stripped 4 bases from V and 3 bases from J, with 4 bases between. This CDR3 reads CASSVGYEQYF. The CDR3 region has the DNA TGTGCCAGCAGTGTAGGCTACGAGCAGTACTTC.

This clone was detected a few times. V usage is TRBV11-1 and J usage is TRBJ2-7; tentatively, D is TRBD2 (5 bases). The CDR3 length is 15 residues. Trimming left V 5 bases short and J 4 bases short, with 18 bases between. Germline V CDR1 and CDR2: SGHAT, FQDESV (reference sequence). Here the CDR3 DNA reads TGTGCCAGCAGCCTCCCAAGGCGGGCCCCGTACGAGCAGTACTTC. Translating gives CASSLPRRAPYEQYF.

This chain connects TRBV28 to TRBJ1-1; D is unclear. CDR3 length: 14 residues. Germline V gene sequence: CDR1 MDHEN, CDR2 SYDVKM. The V end was cut by 2 bases, the J end by 1 base, with 8 bases between. The CDR3 nucleotides are TGTGCCAGCAGTTTAGTGAGGCAGAACACTGAAGCTTTCTTT. Translated: CASSLVRQNTEAFF.

V usage is TRBV28 and J usage is TRBJ1-5; 7 bases fit TRBD1. V lost 8 bases to trimming and J lost 7 bases; unmatched junction nucleotides: 8. Per germline, CDR1 MDHEN and CDR2 SYDVKM. This CDR3 is 13 amino acids long. CDR3 residues: CASSDRALQPQHF. The DNA for the CDR3 is TGTGCCAGCTCTGACAGGGCCCTGCAGCCCCAGCATTTT.

Written as DNA, the CDR3 is TGTGCCAGCAGCTTAGCGCGATCAGGGCAGCTCGAGCAGTACTTC. Protein product: CASSLARSGQLEQYF. This chain joins TRBV7-9 and TRBJ2-7; D may be TRBD1 (5 bases). With 0 bases removed from V and 6 bases from J, the gap between germline ends came to 15 bases. This CDR3 is 15 amino acids long. Germline V gene sequence: CDR1 SEHNR, CDR2 FQNEAQ (reference sequence).

The chain couples TRBV23-1 to TRBJ1-5; TRBD1 might be the D (5 bases). TRBV23-1 is recorded as an ORF, its role being uncertain. This CDR3 spans 18 amino acids. V lost 0 bases and J 0 bases, leaving 15 bases between the germline ends. The CDR3 sequence is CASSQSELTGHSNQPQHF. The CDR3 DNA reads as TGCGCCAGCAGTCAATCTGAGTTAACAGGCCATAGCAATCAGCCCCAGCATTTT.

This chain uses TRBV6-5 with TRBJ1-4; the D gene is possibly TRBD1 (6 bases). The CDR3 has 15 residues. Trimming pared 0 bases from V and 8 bases from J, leaving 13 bases between. CDR1 and CDR2 (germline): MNHEY, SVGAGI. CDR3 in amino acids: CASSYSAQGREKLFF. The CDR3 bases are TGTGCCAGCAGTTACTCAGCACAGGGAAGGGAAAAACTGTTTTTT.

Only one count was recorded for this clone. The V call is TRBV6-2 or TRBV6-3, the J call TRBJ1-2; unclear D gene. V was shortened by 0 bases and J by 6 bases, with 14 bases between the two germline ends. Germline CDR1 and CDR2: MNHEY and SVGEGT. CDR3 length equals 15 residues. The DNA of the CDR3 is TGTGCCAGCAGTTACTCCCTTGGGGAAGAAGATGGCTACACCTTC. Protein sequence: CASSYSLGEEDGYTF.

This clone was detected only once. The gene calls are TRBV28 and TRBJ1-4, with unresolved D. The CDR3 consists of 15 residues. The V end was cut by 5 bases, the J end by 0 bases, with 10 bases between. The germline V gene encodes CDR1 MDHEN and CDR2 SYDVKM. For the CDR3, the DNA is TGTGCCAGCAGTCGGATTGGTGCAACTAATGAAAAACTGTTTTTT. Encoded protein: CASSRIGATNEKLFF. Combining the CDR3 with reference TRBV28 and TRBJ1-4 gives the whole variable domain DVKVTQSSRYLVKRTGEKVFLECVQDMDHENMFWYRQDPGLGLRLIYFSYDVKMKEKGDIPEGYSVSREKKERFSLILESASTNQTSMYLCASSRIGATNEKLFFGSGTQLSVL.

The chain links TRBV11-2 to TRBJ2-3, with D perhaps TRBD1 (7 bases). The length of the CDR3 is 16 residues. Germline CDR1 is SGHAT and CDR2 is FQNNGV. V dropped 1 base and J dropped 2 bases, with 13 bases sitting between them. This CDR3 reads CASSLGVRGATDTQYF. CDR3 DNA: TGTGCCAGCAGCTTAGGTGTCAGGGGGGCCACAGATACGCAGTATTTT.

The chain carries TRBV19 and TRBJ1-1; 9 positions agree with TRBD1. The CDR3 contains 16 residues. The trim removed 6 bases at V and 5 bases at J, leaving 13 bases unmatched. Germline CDR1 is LNHDA and CDR2 is SQIVND (reference sequence). The CDR3 sequence: CASSQPAGTGSTEAFF. In DNA form, the CDR3 reads TGTGCCAGTAGCCAACCTGCCGGGACAGGGAGTACTGAAGCTTTCTTT. The full variable domain, its missing parts supplied by reference TRBV19 and TRBJ1-1, is DGGITQSPKYLFRKEGQNVTLSCEQNLNHDAMYWYRQDPGQGLRLIYYSQIVNDFQKGDIAEGYSVSREKKESFPLTVTSAQKNPTAFYLCASSQPAGTGSTEAFFGQGTRLTVV.

The V and J genes are TRBV7-2 and TRBJ1-1; D gene unclear. CDR3 length: 15 amino acids. The V gene lost 2 bases and the J gene lost 0 bases, with 10 bases spanning the gap. CDR1 and CDR2 (germline): SGHTA, FQGNSA. CDR3 coding DNA: TGTGCCAGCAGCTTAAAAAAAATCATGAACACTGAAGCTTTCTTT. Translation gives CASSLKKIMNTEAFF.

The CDR3 DNA reads as TGTGCCAGCAGCGTAGGGGGAGGACAGTACAATGAGCAGTTCTTC. Protein product: CASSVGGGQYNEQFF. The chain joins TRBV9 to TRBJ2-1; TRBD1 or TRBD2 may be the D gene (6 bases each). V was clipped by 0 bases and J by 4 bases, with 11 bases between them. There are 15 residues in the CDR3. Germline lookup yields CDR1 SGDLS and CDR2 YYNGEE.

The V call is TRBV24-1, the J call TRBJ2-1, with D tentatively TRBD2 (7 bases). The germline CDR1 and CDR2 sequences are KGHDR and SFDVKD. Trimming left V 8 bases short and J 7 bases short, with 23 bases between. The CDR3 totals 16 residues. CDR3 sequence: CATTQGRDTPGNEQFF. The DNA for the CDR3 is TGTGCCACCACCCAAGGGAGGGACACCCCTGGGAATGAGCAGTTCTTC.

The V gene is TRBV7-9, the J gene TRBJ1-2; 10 bases align to TRBD1. The CDR3 is 14 residues long. Trimming removed 4 bases from V and 7 bases from J; junction bases left unmatched: 6. CDR1 SEHNR and CDR2 FQNEAQ come from the germline V gene (reference sequence). CDR3 in DNA: TGTGCCAGCAGCTGGGGGACAGGGGAGGGTGGCTACACCTTC. It translates to CASSWGTGEGGYTF.

The chain carries TRBV29-1 and TRBJ2-1, with a weak D call TRBD2 (6 bases). The V end lost 4 bases, the J end lost 0 bases, and 22 bases lay between the germline ends. The CDR3 totals 18 residues. In germline, CDR1 is SQVTM, CDR2 ANQGSEA. CDR3 sequence reads: CSVVWLARAFSSYNEQFF. In DNA form, the CDR3 reads TGCAGCGTTGTATGGCTAGCGAGAGCCTTCAGCTCCTACAATGAGCAGTTCTTC.

This clone was observed once. The chain recombines TRBV19 with TRBJ2-5, with 9 nucleotides matching TRBD1. The CDR3 has 15 residues. CDR1 LNHDA and CDR2 SQIVND come from the germline V gene (reference sequence). The ends lost 4 bases at V and 1 base at J; junction bases unmatched: 4. The CDR3 is CASSKTGQGQETQYF. As DNA, the CDR3 is TGTGCCAGTAGTAAGACGGGACAGGGCCAAGAGACCCAGTACTTC.

The chain uses TRBV28 and TRBJ2-3; D remains unclear. V was clipped by 3 bases and J by 9 bases, with 16 bases between them. This CDR3 spans 14 amino acids. The germline V gene encodes CDR1 MDHEN and CDR2 SYDVKM. The CDR3 protein is CASSLVGTQRTQYF. In DNA, the CDR3 is TGTGCCAGCAGTTTGGTGGGAACCCAAAGAACGCAGTATTTT.

This clone was found once. This chain links TRBV20-1 with TRBJ1-5; unclear D gene. V dropped 2 bases and J dropped 9 bases, with 8 bases sitting between them. This CDR3 is 11 amino acids long. Germline lookup yields CDR1 DFQATT and CDR2 SNEGSKA (reference sequence). This chain's CDR3 is CSARYQGPQHF. The CDR3 DNA reads as TGCAGTGCTAGATATCAAGGGCCCCAGCATTTT.